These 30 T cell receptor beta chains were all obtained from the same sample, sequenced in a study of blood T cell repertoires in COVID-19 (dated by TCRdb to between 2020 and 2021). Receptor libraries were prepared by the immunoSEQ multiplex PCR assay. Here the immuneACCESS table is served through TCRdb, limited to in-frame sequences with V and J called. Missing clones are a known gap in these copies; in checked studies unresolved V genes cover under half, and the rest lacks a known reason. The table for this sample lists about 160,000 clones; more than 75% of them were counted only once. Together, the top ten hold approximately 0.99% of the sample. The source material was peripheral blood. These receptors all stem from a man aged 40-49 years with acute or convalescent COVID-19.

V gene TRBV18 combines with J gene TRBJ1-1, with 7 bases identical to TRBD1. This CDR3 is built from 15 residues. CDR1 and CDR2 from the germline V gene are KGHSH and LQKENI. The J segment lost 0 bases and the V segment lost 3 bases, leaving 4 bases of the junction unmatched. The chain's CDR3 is CASSPGQALNTEAFF. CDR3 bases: TGTGCCAGCTCACCCGGACAGGCTCTGAACACTGAAGCTTTCTTT.

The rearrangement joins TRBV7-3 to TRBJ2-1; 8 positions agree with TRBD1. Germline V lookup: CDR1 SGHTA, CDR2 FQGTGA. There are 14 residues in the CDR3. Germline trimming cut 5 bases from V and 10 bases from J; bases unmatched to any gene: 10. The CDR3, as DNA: TGTGCCAGCAGCCCCGGGACAGGTCTCGGAGAGCAGTTCTTC. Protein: CASSPGTGLGEQFF.

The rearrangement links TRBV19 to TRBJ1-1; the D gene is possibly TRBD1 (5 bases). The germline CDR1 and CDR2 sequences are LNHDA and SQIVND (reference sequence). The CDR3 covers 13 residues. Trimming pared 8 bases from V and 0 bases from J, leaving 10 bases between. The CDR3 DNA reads TGTGCCAGTTCGACAGTCATGAACACTGAAGCTTTCTTT. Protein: CASSTVMNTEAFF.

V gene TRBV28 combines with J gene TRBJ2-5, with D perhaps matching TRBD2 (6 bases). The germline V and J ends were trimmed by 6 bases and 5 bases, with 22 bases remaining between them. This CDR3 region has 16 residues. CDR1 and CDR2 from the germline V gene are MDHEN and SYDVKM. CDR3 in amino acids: CASSQGRTIAAETQYF. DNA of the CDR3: TGTGCCAGCAGCCAAGGCCGGACTATAGCCGCCGAGACCCAGTACTTC.

In DNA form, the CDR3 reads TGTGCCAGCAGTCTGGGACAGGAGCACACTGAAGCTTTCTTT. It specifies CASSLGQEHTEAFF. J is TRBJ1-1 and V is TRBV6-6; 8 positions match TRBD1. The germline gives CDR1 MNHNY, CDR2 SVGAGI (reference sequence). The CDR3 runs to 14 residues. After removal of 5 bases from V and 3 bases from J, the junction contained 5 bases not matched to a gene.

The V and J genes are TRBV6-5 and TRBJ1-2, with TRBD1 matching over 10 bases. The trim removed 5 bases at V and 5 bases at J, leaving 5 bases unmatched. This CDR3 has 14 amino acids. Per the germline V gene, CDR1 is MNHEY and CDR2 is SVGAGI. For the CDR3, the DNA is TGTGCCAGCAGTCCCCGACAGGGGGCGTATGGCTACACCTTC. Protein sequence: CASSPRQGAYGYTF.

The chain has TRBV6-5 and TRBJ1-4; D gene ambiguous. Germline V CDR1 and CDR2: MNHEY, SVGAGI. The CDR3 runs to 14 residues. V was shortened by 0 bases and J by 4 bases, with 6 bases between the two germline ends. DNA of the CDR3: TGTGCCAGCAGTTACTCGTCTTTTAATGAAAAACTGTTTTTT. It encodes CASSYSSFNEKLFF.

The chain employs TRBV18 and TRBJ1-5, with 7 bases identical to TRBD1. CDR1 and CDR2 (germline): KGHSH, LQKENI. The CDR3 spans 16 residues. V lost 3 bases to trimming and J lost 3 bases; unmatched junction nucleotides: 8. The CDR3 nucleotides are TGTGCCAGCTCACCGAATCCGGGACAGAACAATCAGCCCCAGCATTTT. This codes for CASSPNPGQNNQPQHF.

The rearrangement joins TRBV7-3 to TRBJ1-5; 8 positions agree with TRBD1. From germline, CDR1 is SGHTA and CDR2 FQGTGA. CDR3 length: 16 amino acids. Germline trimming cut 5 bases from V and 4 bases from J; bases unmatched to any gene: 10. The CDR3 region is CASSPSRQGQNQPQHF. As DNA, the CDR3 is TGTGCCAGCAGCCCCTCCAGACAGGGGCAGAATCAGCCCCAGCATTTT.

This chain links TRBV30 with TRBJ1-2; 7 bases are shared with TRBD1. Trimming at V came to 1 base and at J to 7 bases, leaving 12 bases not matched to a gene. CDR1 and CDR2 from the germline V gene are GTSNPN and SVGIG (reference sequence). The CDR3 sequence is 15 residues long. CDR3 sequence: CAWSETTGPRSGYTF. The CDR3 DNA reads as TGTGCCTGGAGTGAAACGACAGGGCCGCGTAGTGGCTACACCTTC.

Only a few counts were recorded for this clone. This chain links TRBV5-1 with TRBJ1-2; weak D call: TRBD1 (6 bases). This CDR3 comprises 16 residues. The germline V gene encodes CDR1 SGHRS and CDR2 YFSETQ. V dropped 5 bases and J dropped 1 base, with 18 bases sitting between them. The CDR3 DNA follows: TGCGCCAGCAGTTCGGTAGAGTCAGGGGTTAACTATGGCTACACCTTC. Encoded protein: CASSSVESGVNYGYTF.

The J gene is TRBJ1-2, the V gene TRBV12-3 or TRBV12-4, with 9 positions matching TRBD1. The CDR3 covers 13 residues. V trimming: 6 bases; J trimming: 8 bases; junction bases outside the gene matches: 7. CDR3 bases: TGTGCCAGCAGCATACAGGGGGCCTTCGGCTACACCTTC. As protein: CASSIQGAFGYTF.

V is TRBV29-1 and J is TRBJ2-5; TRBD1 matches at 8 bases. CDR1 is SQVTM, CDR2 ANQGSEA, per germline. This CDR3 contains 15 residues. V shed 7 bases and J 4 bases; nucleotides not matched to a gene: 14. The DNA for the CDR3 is TGCAGCGCCGGGACAGGAGCACTCTCCCCAGAGACCCAGTACTTC. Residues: CSAGTGALSPETQYF.

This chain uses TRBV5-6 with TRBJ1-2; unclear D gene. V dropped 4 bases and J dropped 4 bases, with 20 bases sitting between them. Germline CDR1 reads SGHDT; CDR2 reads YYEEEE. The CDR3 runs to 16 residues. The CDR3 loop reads CASSRPDSGRSYGYTF. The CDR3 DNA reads TGTGCCAGCAGCCGGCCGGATAGCGGGCGGTCCTATGGCTACACCTTC.

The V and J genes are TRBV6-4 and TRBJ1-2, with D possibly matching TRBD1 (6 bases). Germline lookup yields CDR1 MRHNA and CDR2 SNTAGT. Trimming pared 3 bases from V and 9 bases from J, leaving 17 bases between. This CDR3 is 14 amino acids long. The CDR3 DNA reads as TGTGCCAGCAGTGATTTAGACAGGATAACTTGCTACACCTTC. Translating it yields CASSDLDRITCYTF.

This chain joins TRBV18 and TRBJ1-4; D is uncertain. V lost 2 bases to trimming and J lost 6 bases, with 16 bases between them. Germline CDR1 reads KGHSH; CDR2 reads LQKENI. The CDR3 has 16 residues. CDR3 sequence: CASSPSRVGPHEKLFF. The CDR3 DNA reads TGTGCCAGCTCACCATCGAGGGTAGGGCCTCATGAAAAACTGTTTTTT.

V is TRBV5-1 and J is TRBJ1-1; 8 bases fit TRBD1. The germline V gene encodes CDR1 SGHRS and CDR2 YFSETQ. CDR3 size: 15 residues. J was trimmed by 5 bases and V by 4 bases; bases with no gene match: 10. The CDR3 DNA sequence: TGCGCCAGCAGCATAGCAGGGGGCGGAGTGACTGAAGCTTTCTTT. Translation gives CASSIAGGGVTEAFF.

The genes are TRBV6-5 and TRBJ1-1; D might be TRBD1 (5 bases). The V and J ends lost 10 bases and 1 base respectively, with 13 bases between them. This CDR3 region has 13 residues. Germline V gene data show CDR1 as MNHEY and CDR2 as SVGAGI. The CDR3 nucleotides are TGTGCCACCGAACCAGACAGGAACACTGAAGCTTTCTTT. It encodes CATEPDRNTEAFF.

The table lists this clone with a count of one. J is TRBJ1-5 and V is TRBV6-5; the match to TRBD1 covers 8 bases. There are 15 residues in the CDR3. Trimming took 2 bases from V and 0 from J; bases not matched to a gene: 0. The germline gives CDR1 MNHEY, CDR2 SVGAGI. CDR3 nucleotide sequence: TGTGCCAGCAGTTACGGACAGGGTAGCAATCAGCCCCAGCATTTT. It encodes CASSYGQGSNQPQHF.

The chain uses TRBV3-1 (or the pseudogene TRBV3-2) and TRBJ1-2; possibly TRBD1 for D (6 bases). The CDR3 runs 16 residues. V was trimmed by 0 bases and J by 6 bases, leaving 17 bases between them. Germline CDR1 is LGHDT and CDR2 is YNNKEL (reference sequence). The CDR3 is CASSQDWNREGHGYTF. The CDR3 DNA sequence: TGTGCCAGCAGCCAAGATTGGAACAGGGAGGGACATGGCTACACCTTC.

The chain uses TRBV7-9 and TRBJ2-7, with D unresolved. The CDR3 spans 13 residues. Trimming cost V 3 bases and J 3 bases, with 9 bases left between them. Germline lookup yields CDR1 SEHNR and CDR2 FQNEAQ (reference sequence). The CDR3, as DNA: TGTGCCAGCAGCTTTCCCCCCCACTACGAGCAGTACTTC. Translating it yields CASSFPPHYEQYF.

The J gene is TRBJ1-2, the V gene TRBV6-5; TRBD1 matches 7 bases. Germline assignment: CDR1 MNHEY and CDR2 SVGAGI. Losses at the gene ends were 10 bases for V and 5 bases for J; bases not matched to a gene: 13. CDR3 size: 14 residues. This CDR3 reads CATTPGGTDYGYTF. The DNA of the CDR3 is TGTGCCACTACGCCGGGCGGGACAGATTATGGCTACACCTTC.

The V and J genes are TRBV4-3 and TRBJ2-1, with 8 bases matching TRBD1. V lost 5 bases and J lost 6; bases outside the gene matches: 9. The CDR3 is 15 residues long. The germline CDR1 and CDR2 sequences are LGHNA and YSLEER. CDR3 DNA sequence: TGCGCCAGCAGCTCCGGGACAGGCAAGAGCAATGAGCAGTTCTTC. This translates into CASSSGTGKSNEQFF.

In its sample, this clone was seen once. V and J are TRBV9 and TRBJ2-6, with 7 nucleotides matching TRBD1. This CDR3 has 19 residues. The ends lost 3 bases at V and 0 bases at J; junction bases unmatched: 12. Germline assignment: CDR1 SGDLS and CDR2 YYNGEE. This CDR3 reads CASSATGSPPYSGANVLTF. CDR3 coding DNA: TGTGCCAGCAGCGCGACAGGGTCCCCTCCGTACTCTGGGGCCAACGTCCTGACTTTC.

In DNA, the CDR3 is TGTGCCAGCAGCTTACTAGTAACAGATACGCAGTATTTT. Amino acids: CASSLLVTDTQYF. J is TRBJ2-3 and V is TRBV5-6; weak D call: TRBD2 (5 bases). Per germline, CDR1 SGHDT and CDR2 YYEEEE. Deletions cut 2 bases from V and 3 bases from J, with 7 bases between. The CDR3 is 13 residues long.

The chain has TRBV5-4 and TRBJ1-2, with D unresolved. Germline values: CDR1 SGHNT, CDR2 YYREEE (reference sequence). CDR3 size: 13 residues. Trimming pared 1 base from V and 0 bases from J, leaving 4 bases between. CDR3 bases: TGTGCCAGCAGCTTGATCTCTAACTATGGCTACACCTTC. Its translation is CASSLISNYGYTF.

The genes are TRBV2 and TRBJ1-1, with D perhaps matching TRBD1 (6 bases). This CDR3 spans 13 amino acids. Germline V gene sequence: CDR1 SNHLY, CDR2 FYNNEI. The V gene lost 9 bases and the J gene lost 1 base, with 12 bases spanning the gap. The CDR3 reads CASPQTGNTEAFF. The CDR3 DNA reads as TGTGCCAGTCCCCAGACAGGGAACACTGAAGCTTTCTTT.

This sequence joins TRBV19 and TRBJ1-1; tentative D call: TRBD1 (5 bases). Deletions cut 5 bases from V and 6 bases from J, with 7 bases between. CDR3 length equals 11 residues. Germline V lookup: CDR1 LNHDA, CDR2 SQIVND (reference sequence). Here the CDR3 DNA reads TGTGCCAGTAGTCAAGGGGCTGAAGCTTTCTTT. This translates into CASSQGAEAFF.

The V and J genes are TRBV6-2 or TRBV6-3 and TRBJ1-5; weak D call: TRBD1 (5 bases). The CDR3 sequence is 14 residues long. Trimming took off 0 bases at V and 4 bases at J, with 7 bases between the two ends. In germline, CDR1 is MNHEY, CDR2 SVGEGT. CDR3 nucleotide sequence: TGTGCCAGCAGTTACTCTGGGGGGAATCAGCCCCAGCATTTT. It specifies CASSYSGGNQPQHF.

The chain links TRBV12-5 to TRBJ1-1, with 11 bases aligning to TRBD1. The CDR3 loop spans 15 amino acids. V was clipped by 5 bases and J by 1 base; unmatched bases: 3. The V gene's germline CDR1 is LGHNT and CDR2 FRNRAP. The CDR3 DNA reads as TGTGCTAGTGGTCCGGACAGGGGGCGGAACACTGAAGCTTTCTTT. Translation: CASGPDRGRNTEAFF.